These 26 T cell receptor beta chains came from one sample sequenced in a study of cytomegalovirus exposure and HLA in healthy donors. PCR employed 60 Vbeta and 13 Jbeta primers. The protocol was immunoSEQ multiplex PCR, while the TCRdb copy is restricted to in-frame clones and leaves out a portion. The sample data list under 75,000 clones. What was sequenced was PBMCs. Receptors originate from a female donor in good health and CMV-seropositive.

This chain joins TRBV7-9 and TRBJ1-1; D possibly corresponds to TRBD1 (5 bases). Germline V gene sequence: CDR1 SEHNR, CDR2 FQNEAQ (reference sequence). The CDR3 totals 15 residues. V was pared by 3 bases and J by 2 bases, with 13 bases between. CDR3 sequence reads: CASSLGTGDNTEAFF. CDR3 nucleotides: TGTGCCAGCAGCTTGGGTACAGGAGATAACACTGAAGCTTTCTTT.

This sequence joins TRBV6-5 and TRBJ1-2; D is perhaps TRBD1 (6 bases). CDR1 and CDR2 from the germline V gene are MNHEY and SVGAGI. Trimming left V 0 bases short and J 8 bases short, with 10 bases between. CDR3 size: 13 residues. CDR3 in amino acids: CASSYSTGSGYTF. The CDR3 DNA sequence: TGTGCCAGCAGTTACTCAACAGGGTCCGGCTACACCTTC.

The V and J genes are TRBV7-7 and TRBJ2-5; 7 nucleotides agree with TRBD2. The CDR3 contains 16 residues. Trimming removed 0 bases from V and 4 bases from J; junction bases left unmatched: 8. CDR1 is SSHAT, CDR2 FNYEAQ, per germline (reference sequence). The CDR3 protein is CASSLAPGGSGETQYF. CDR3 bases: TGTGCCAGCAGCTTAGCCCCAGGCGGGAGCGGAGAGACCCAGTACTTC. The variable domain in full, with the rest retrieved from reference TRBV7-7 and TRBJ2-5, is GAGVSQSPRYKVTKRGQDVTLRCDPISSHATLYWYQQALGQGPEFLTYFNYEAQPDKSGLPSDRFSAERPEGSISTLTIQRTEQRDSAMYRCASSLAPGGSGETQYFGPGTRLLVL.

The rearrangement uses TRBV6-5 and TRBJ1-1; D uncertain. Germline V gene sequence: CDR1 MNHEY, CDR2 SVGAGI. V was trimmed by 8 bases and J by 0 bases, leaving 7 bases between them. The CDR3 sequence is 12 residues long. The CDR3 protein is CASHSLNTEAFF. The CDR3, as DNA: TGTGCCAGCCACAGCCTGAACACTGAAGCTTTCTTT.

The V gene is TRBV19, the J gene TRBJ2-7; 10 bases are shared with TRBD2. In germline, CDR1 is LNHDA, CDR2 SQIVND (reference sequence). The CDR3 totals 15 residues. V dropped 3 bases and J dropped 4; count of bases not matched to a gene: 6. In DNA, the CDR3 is TGTGCCAGTAGTATGATACTAGCGGGACATTACGAGCAGTACTTC. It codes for CASSMILAGHYEQYF.

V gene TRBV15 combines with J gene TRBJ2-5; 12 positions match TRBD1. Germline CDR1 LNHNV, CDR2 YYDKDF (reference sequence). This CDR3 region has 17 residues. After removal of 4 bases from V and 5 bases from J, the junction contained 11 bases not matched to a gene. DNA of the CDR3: TGTGCCACCAGCATACGGGGACAGGGGGCGCAGCGGGAGACCCAGTACTTC. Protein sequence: CATSIRGQGAQRETQYF.

The CDR3 reads CASRAANYGYTF. As DNA, the CDR3 is TGTGCCAGCAGGGCAGCTAACTATGGCTACACCTTC. The chain uses TRBV6-1 and TRBJ1-2; D gene unclear. The germline V gene has CDR1 MNHNS and CDR2 SASEGT. Between the trimmed V and J ends, which lost 6 bases and 0 bases, there was a span of 5 bases. This CDR3 comprises 12 residues.

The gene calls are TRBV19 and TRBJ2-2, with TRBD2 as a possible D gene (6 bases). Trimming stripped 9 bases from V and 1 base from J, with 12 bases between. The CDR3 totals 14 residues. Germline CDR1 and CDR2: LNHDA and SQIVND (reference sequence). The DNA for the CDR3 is TGTGCCAGCCTAGGGCGGGGGAACACCGGGGAGCTGTTTTTT. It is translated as CASLGRGNTGELFF.

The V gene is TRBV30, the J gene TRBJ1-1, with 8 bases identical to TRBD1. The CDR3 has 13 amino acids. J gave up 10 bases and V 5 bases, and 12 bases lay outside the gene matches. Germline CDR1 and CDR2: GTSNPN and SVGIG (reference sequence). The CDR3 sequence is CAWVGGTGEVAFF. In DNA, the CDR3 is TGTGCCTGGGTGGGGGGGACAGGTGAAGTAGCTTTCTTT.

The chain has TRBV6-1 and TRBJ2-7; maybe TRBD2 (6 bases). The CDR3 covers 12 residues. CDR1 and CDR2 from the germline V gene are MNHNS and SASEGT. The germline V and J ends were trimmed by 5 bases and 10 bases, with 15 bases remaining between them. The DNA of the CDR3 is TGTGCCAGCAGTTCACCCCGGGACTGTCAGTACTTC. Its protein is CASSSPRDCQYF.

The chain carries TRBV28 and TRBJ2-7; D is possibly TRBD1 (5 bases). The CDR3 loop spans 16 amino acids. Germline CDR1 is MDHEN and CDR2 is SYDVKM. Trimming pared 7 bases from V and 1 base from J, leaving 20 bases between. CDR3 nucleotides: TGTGCCAGCACCCCCCCCAGCAGGGTATCATCCTACGAGCAGTACTTC. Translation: CASTPPSRVSSYEQYF.

DNA of the CDR3: TGTGCCAGTAGTACGTCCCCCACAGATACGCAGTATTTT. It codes for CASSTSPTDTQYF. The rearrangement joins TRBV19 to TRBJ2-3; D is unresolved. This CDR3 region has 13 residues. The V and J ends lost 4 bases and 2 bases respectively, with 7 bases between them. Germline values: CDR1 LNHDA, CDR2 SQIVND (reference sequence).

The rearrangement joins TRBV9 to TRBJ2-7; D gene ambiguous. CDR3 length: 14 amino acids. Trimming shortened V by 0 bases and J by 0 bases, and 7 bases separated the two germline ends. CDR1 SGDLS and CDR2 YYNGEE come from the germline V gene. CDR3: CASSVGSRSYEQYF. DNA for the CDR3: TGTGCCAGCAGCGTAGGGAGTCGCTCCTACGAGCAGTACTTC.

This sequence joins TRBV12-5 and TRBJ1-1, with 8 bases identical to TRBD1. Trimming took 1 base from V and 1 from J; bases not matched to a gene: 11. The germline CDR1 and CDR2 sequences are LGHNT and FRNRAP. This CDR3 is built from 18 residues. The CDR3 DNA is TGTGCTAGTGGTTTGGCCGTCAAGACCGGGACAGGGAACACTGAAGCTTTCTTT. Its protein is CASGLAVKTGTGNTEAFF. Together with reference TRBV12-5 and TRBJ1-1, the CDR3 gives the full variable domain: DARVTQTPRHKVTEMGQEVTMRCQPILGHNTVFWYRQTMMQGLELLAYFRNRAPLDDSGMPKDRFSAEMPDATLATLKIQPSEPRDSAVYFCASGLAVKTGTGNTEAFFGQGTRLTVV.

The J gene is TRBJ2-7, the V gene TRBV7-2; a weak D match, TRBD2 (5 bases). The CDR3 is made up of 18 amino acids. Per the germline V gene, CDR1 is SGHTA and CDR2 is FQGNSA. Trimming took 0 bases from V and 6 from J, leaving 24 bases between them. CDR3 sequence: CASSLAPPMTGGAAEQYF. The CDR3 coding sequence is TGTGCCAGCAGCTTAGCTCCCCCCATGACCGGAGGTGCAGCCGAGCAGTACTTC.

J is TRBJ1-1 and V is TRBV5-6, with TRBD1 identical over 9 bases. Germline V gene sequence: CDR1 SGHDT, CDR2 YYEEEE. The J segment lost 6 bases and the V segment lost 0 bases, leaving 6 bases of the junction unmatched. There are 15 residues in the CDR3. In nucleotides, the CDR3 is TGTGCCAGCAGCTTGGGTGGGACAGGGATCGCTGAAGCTTTCTTT. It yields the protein CASSLGGTGIAEAFF.

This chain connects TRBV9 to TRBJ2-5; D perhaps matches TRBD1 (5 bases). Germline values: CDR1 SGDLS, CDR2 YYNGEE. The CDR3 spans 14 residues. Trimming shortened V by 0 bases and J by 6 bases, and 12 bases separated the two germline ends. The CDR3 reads CASSVAVGEKTQYF. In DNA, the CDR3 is TGTGCCAGCAGCGTAGCGGTAGGGGAAAAGACCCAGTACTTC.

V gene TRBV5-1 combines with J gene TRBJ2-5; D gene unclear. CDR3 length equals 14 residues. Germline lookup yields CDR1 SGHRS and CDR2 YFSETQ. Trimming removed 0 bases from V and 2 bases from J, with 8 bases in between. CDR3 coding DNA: TGCGCCAGCAGCTTGGAGTTGCGTCAAGAGACCCAGTACTTC. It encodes CASSLELRQETQYF.

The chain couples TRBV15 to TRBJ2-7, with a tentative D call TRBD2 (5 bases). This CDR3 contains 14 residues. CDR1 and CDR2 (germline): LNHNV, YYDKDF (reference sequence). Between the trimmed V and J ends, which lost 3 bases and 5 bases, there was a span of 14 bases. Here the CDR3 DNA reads TGTGCCACCAGCAGGGAGGTCTTACACGACGAGCAGTACTTC. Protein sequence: CATSREVLHDEQYF.

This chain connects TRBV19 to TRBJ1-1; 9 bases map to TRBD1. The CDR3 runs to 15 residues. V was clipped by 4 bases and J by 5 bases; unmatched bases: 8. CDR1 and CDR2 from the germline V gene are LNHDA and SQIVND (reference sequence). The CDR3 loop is CASSKRTGVGTEAFF. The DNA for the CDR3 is TGTGCCAGTAGTAAACGGACAGGGGTGGGGACTGAAGCTTTCTTT.

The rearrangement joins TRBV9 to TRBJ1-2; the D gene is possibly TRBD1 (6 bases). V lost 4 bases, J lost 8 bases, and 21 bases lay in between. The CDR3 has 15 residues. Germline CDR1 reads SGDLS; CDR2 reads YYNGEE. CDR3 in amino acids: CASSLQQGALRGYTF. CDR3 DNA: TGTGCCAGCAGCTTACAACAGGGAGCCCTTAGGGGCTACACCTTC.

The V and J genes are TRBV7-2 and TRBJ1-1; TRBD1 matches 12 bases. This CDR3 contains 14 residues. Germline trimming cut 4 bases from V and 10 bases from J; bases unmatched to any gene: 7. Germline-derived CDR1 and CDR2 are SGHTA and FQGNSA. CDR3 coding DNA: TGTGCCAGCAGCTCCGGGACAGGGGGCGGGGGAGCTTTCTTT. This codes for CASSSGTGGGGAFF.

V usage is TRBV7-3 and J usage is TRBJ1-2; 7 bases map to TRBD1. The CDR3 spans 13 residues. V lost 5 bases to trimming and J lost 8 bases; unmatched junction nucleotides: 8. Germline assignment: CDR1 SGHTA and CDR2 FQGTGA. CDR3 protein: CASSLTGENGYTF. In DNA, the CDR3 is TGTGCCAGCAGCCTCACAGGGGAAAACGGCTACACCTTC.

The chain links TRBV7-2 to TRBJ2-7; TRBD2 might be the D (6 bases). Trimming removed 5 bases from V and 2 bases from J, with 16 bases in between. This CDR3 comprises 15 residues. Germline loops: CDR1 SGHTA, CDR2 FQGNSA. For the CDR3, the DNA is TGTGCCAGCAGCGGTGGAGCTAGCGCTACCTACGAGCAGTACTTC. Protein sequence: CASSGGASATYEQYF.

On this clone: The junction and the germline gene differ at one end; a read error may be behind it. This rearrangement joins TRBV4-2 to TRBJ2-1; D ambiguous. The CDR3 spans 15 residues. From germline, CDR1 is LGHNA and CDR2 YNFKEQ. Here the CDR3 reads CASSQDPVSDNEQFF. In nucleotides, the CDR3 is TGTGCCAGCAGCCAAGATCCAGTCTCCGACAATGAGCAGTTCTTC.

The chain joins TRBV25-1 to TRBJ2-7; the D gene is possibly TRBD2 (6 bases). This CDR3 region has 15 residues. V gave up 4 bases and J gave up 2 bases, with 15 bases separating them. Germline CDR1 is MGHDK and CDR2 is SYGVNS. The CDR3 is CASSANTGTPYEQYF. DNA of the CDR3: TGTGCCAGCAGTGCGAACACGGGGACTCCCTACGAGCAGTACTTC.